The entry below gives a single T cell receptor (beta chain) sequence along with its context. Its target is not known. Using a J-beta primer mix together with a sample-barcoded 5' primer, a second PCR was run for roughly 6 to 11 cycles. Individual samples furnished no less than 2.5 million CDR3-containing paired-end reads apiece. TCRdb recomputed calls from the 5' RACE reads with MiXCR, one row per CDR3 protein. The sample includes about 580,000 distinct CDR3 sequences, 40% to 50% of them seen just once. These data are taken from a study of blood T cells in healthy people across ages. General study points: Measured against age, TCR beta diversity per million T cells decreased in a roughly linear manner.

Approximately 10 milliliters was the volume of peripheral blood drawn from each donor. Trimming left V 6 bases short and J 6 bases short, with 9 bases between. Germline CDR1 and CDR2: DFQATT and SNEGSKA (reference sequence). The CDR3 extends over 11 amino acids. The sequencing input was blood. The clonotype comes from a man older than 75 in good health. The chain recombines TRBV20-1 with TRBJ2-1; possibly TRBD1 or TRBD2 for D (6 bases each). In DNA form, the CDR3 reads TGCAGTGCGGAGGGGGGCAATGAGCAGTTCTTC. Translated, it gives CSAEGGNEQFF.